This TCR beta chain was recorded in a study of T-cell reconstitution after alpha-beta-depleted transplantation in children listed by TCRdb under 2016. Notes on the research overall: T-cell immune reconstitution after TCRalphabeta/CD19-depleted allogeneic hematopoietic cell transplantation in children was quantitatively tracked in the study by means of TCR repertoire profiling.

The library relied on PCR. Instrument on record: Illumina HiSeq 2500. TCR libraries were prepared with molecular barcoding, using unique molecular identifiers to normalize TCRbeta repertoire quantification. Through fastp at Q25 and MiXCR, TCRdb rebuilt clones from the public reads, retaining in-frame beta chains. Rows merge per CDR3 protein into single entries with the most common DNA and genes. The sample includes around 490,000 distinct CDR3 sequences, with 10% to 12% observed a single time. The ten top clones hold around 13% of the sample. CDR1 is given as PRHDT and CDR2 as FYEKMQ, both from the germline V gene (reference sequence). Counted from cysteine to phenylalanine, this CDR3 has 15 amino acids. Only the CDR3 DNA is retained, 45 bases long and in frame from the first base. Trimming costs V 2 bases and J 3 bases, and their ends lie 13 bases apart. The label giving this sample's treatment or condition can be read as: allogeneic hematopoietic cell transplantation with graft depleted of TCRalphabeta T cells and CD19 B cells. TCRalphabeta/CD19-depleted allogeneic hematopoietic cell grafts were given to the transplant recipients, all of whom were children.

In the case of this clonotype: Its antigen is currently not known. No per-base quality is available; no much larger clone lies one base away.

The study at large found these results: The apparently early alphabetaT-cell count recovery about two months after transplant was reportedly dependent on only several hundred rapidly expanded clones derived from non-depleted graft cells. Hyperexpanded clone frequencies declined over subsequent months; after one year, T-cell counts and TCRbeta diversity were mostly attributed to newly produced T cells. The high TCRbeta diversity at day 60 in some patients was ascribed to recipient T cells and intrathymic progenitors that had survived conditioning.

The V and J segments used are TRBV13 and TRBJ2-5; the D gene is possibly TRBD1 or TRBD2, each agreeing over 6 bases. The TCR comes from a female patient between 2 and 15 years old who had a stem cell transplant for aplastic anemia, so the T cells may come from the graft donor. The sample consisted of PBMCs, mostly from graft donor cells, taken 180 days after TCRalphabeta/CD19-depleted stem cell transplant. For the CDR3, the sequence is CASSLFRGAEETQYF. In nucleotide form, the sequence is TGTGCCAGCAGCTTATTTAGGGGGGCAGAAGAGACCCAGTACTTC.